Below, 32 T cell receptor beta chains from the same sample are listed, as sequenced in a study of cytomegalovirus exposure and HLA in healthy donors. The study ran its PCR with 60 Vbeta and 13 Jbeta primers. Using immunoSEQ multiplex PCR, the repertoire was profiled, and TCRdb retains in-frame clones only, with some absent. Of around 130,000 clones listed, approximately 84% are singletons. The sequencing sample was made of PBMCs. The receptors originated from a boy between 2 and 10 years old in good health and CMV-seronegative.

V usage is TRBV6-5 and J usage is TRBJ2-7, with D maybe TRBD1 (5 bases). The germline V gene has CDR1 MNHEY and CDR2 SVGAGI. This CDR3 is built from 13 residues. V was shortened by 8 bases and J by 2 bases, with 13 bases between the two germline ends. CDR3 loop: CASRRGGPYEQYF. CDR3 in DNA: TGTGCCAGCCGAAGGGGCGGACCCTACGAGCAGTACTTC.

The chain joins TRBV5-1 to TRBJ1-2; tentatively, D is TRBD1 (6 bases). With 1 base removed from V and 7 bases from J, the gap between germline ends came to 8 bases. CDR3 size: 12 residues. Germline-derived CDR1 and CDR2 are SGHRS and YFSETQ. Here the CDR3 DNA reads TGCGCCAGCAGCTTGTCGACAGGTGGCTACACCTTC. It is translated as CASSLSTGGYTF.

The genes are TRBV11-2 and TRBJ1-1; a weak D match, TRBD1 (5 bases). The germline V and J ends were trimmed by 4 bases and 1 base, with 19 bases remaining between them. The germline gives CDR1 SGHAT, CDR2 FQNNGV. The CDR3 runs 17 residues. The CDR3 reads CASSWGLRAVENTEAFF. The CDR3 bases are TGTGCCAGCAGCTGGGGACTCAGGGCGGTGGAGAACACTGAAGCTTTCTTT. Looking up the rest from reference TRBV11-2 and TRBJ1-1 gives the full variable domain: EAGVAQSPRYKIIEKRQSVAFWCNPISGHATLYWYQQILGQGPKLLIQFQNNGVVDDSQLPKDRFSAERLKGVDSTLKIQPAKLEDSAVYLCASSWGLRAVENTEAFFGQGTRLTVV.

The V and J genes are TRBV6-1 and TRBJ1-5; D is ambiguous. Germline CDR1 and CDR2: MNHNS and SASEGT. There are 12 residues in the CDR3. The V gene lost 6 bases and the J gene lost 0 bases, with 3 bases spanning the gap. CDR3 DNA sequence: TGTGCCAGCAGATATAGCAATCAGCCCCAGCATTTT. Translating it yields CASRYSNQPQHF.

The J gene is TRBJ1-4, the V gene TRBV2, with D tentatively TRBD1 (6 bases). The CDR3 is made up of 15 amino acids. V was pared by 1 base and J by 4 bases, with 10 bases between. Germline CDR1 SNHLY, CDR2 FYNNEI. The CDR3 region has the DNA TGTGCCAGCAGTGAAGTAGACAGGAATAATGAAAAACTGTTTTTT. Its protein product is CASSEVDRNNEKLFF.

The rearrangement links TRBV12-2 to TRBJ2-6; the table's D call, TRBD1, has no DNA check behind it. TRBV12-2 is designated a pseudogene. CDR3 size: 17 residues. In nucleotides, the CDR3 is TGTGCAAGTCGCTTAGGACAGTTTGTCTCTGGGGCCAACGTCCTGACTTTC. Translating it yields CASRLGQFVSGANVLTF.

The chain recombines TRBV6-6 with TRBJ2-3, with 9 positions matching TRBD2. CDR3 length: 14 amino acids. CDR1 is MNHNY and CDR2 is SVGAGI in the germline V gene (reference sequence). The V gene end was trimmed by 4 bases and the J gene end by 1 base; junction bases not matched to a gene: 0. In nucleotides, the CDR3 is TGTGCCAGCAGTTTAGCGGGAGGCACAGATACGCAGTATTTT. Amino acid sequence: CASSLAGGTDTQYF.

The chain is built from TRBV4-1 and TRBJ2-1; 10 bases line up with TRBD2. This CDR3 comprises 15 residues. V shed 2 bases and J 5 bases; nucleotides not matched to a gene: 3. The V gene's germline CDR1 is MGHRA and CDR2 YSYEKL. The DNA for the CDR3 is TGCGCCAGCAGCCAATTAACTAGCGGGAACAATGAGCAGTTCTTC. The encoded protein is CASSQLTSGNNEQFF.

The chain joins TRBV10-1 to TRBJ2-3; 7 bases match TRBD2. Germline CDR1 WNHNN, CDR2 SYGVQD (reference sequence). The junction had 7 bases not matched to a gene; V was cut back by 3 bases and J by 4 bases. The CDR3 runs 15 residues. CDR3 nucleotides: TGCGCCAGCAGTGAAACGGGCGGGAGCTCAGATACGCAGTATTTT. It translates to CASSETGGSSDTQYF.

The chain couples TRBV5-1 to TRBJ1-4; 10 nucleotides align to TRBD1. CDR3 length: 15 residues. Germline V gene data show CDR1 as SGHRS and CDR2 as YFSETQ. V gave up 4 bases and J gave up 0 bases; unmatched junction bases: 0. This CDR3 reads CASSGQGATNEKLFF. The CDR3 nucleotides are TGCGCCAGCAGCGGACAGGGGGCAACTAATGAAAAACTGTTTTTT.

The gene calls are TRBV19 and TRBJ1-1; the match to TRBD1 covers 9 bases. Unmatched junction bases numbered 9, after V lost 9 bases and J lost 1 base. The CDR3 sequence is 15 residues long. The germline CDR1 and CDR2 sequences are LNHDA and SQIVND (reference sequence). The CDR3 region has the DNA TGTGCCAGCAGGGTTCCGGGACAGGGGAACACTGAAGCTTTCTTT. Translated: CASRVPGQGNTEAFF.

V usage is TRBV7-6 and J usage is TRBJ1-2; 7 nucleotides match TRBD1. Germline V CDR1 and CDR2: SGHVS, FNYEAQ. The trim removed 4 bases at V and 6 bases at J, leaving 11 bases unmatched. The CDR3 extends over 15 amino acids. The CDR3 region is CASSSGLGGGDGYTF. Written as DNA, the CDR3 is TGTGCCAGCAGCTCAGGCCTAGGGGGCGGGGATGGCTACACCTTC.

This chain connects TRBV6-5 to TRBJ2-2, with TRBD2 matching 13 bases. With 5 bases clipped from V and 6 bases from J, the junction kept 3 bases outside the gene matches. In germline, CDR1 is MNHEY, CDR2 SVGAGI. This CDR3 has 15 amino acids. This CDR3 reads CASSRTSGRPGELFF. The CDR3 region has the DNA TGTGCCAGCAGTAGGACTAGCGGGAGACCCGGGGAGCTGTTTTTT.

The rearrangement links TRBV4-1 to TRBJ1-2; tentative D call: TRBD1 (6 bases). CDR3 length: 17 residues. V was shortened by 1 base and J by 2 bases, with 17 bases between the two germline ends. The germline CDR1 and CDR2 sequences are MGHRA and YSYEKL. The CDR3 DNA reads TGCGCCAGCAGCCAAGTGCCCGGGGACACGGGGAACTATGGCTACACCTTC. Encoded protein: CASSQVPGDTGNYGYTF.

This sequence joins TRBV19 and TRBJ2-6; TRBD1 matches at 7 bases. The junction had 4 bases not matched to a gene; V was cut back by 5 bases and J by 0 bases. The CDR3 has 16 amino acids. Germline CDR1 LNHDA, CDR2 SQIVND (reference sequence). CDR3 nucleotides: TGTGCCAGTAGTCAGGGGGAGATCTCTGGGGCCAACGTCCTGACTTTC. Residues: CASSQGEISGANVLTF.

V and J are TRBV19 and TRBJ1-2; 7 positions match TRBD1. Germline loops: CDR1 LNHDA, CDR2 SQIVND (reference sequence). V gave up 5 bases and J gave up 2 bases; unmatched junction bases: 8. The CDR3 consists of 15 residues. The CDR3 spells CASSSAYRGNYGYTF. The CDR3 coding sequence is TGTGCCAGTAGTTCGGCCTACAGGGGAAACTATGGCTACACCTTC. The complete variable domain, with remaining parts taken from reference TRBV19 and TRBJ1-2, reads DGGITQSPKYLFRKEGQNVTLSCEQNLNHDAMYWYRQDPGQGLRLIYYSQIVNDFQKGDIAEGYSVSREKKESFPLTVTSAQKNPTAFYLCASSSAYRGNYGYTFGSGTRLTVV.

The CDR3 sequence is CASSLISSLGSNYGYTF. CDR3 in DNA: TGTGCCAGCAGCTTAATCAGTAGCCTTGGGAGTAACTATGGCTACACCTTC. The rearrangement joins TRBV7-9 to TRBJ1-2; D not certain. Germline V lookup: CDR1 SEHNR, CDR2 FQNEAQ (reference sequence). The germline V and J ends were trimmed by 2 bases and 1 base, with 17 bases remaining between them. The CDR3 extends over 17 amino acids.

This clone was found once. CDR3 loop: CASSPPPQGLNTEAFF. DNA for the CDR3: TGTGCCAGCAGCCCCCCCCCACAGGGGCTGAACACTGAAGCTTTCTTT. The chain carries TRBV9 and TRBJ1-1; 7 bases align to TRBD1. Per germline, CDR1 SGDLS and CDR2 YYNGEE. Unmatched junction bases numbered 9, after V lost 4 bases and J lost 0 bases. The CDR3 is 16 residues long.

This clone was seen only once. This chain joins TRBV5-7 and TRBJ2-4; 10 positions agree with TRBD1. TRBV5-7 is noted as an ORF with a role that remains uncertain. With V trimmed by 5 bases and J by 8 bases, 19 bases remained unmatched. The CDR3 contains 18 residues. CDR3 protein: CASSSDRGLVGRRYIQYF. CDR3 DNA sequence: TGTGCCAGCAGTTCTGACAGGGGGCTAGTTGGGAGAAGGTACATTCAGTACTTC.

The chain uses TRBV9 and TRBJ1-4, with D unclear. The V end lost 4 bases, the J end lost 5 bases, and 12 bases lay between the germline ends. The CDR3 runs to 14 residues. CDR1 SGDLS and CDR2 YYNGEE come from the germline V gene. The CDR3 DNA reads as TGTGCCAGCAGCCTCGAACAGTCAAATGAAAAACTGTTTTTT. Residues: CASSLEQSNEKLFF.

The chain recombines TRBV19 with TRBJ1-2; TRBD1 matches 10 bases. V was pared by 4 bases and J by 8 bases, with 4 bases of the junction left unmatched. Germline V CDR1 and CDR2: LNHDA, SQIVND (reference sequence). CDR3 length: 13 residues. The CDR3 nucleotides read TGTGCCAGTAGTAGAGGACAGGGGGGAGGCTACACCTTC. Encoded protein: CASSRGQGGGYTF.

The chain is built from TRBV7-9 and TRBJ2-7; 7 nucleotides match TRBD1. This CDR3 region has 16 residues. Looked up from germline, CDR1 is SEHNR and CDR2 is FQNEAQ (reference sequence). J was trimmed by 8 bases and V by 1 base; bases with no gene match: 14. The CDR3 sequence: CASSLGWGQLDIQQYV. CDR3 coding DNA: TGTGCCAGCAGCTTAGGGTGGGGACAGCTCGATATACAGCAGTACGTC.

This chain connects TRBV22-1 to TRBJ2-7; no DNA check was done on the table's D call, TRBD1. TRBV22-1 represents a pseudogene. The CDR3 loop spans 13 amino acids. In nucleotides, the CDR3 is TGTCCTGGGAGCGCACGGGACACCTACGAGCAGTACGTC. It encodes CPGSARDTYEQYV.

The rearrangement links TRBV6-1 to TRBJ2-1, with 8 positions matching TRBD2. CDR1 MNHNS and CDR2 SASEGT come from the germline V gene. V lost 3 bases and J lost 6; bases outside the gene matches: 13. The CDR3 runs to 17 residues. The chain's CDR3 is CASSDQNAAGGPNEQFF. The CDR3 DNA reads TGTGCCAGCAGTGACCAAAATGCGGCGGGGGGCCCCAATGAGCAGTTCTTC.

This clone appeared a few times. The rearrangement uses TRBV6-6 and TRBJ2-1, with 10 bases fitting TRBD2. CDR3 size: 14 residues. The V gene end was trimmed by 6 bases and the J gene end by 8 bases; junction bases not matched to a gene: 7. The V gene's germline CDR1 is MNHNY and CDR2 SVGAGI (reference sequence). CDR3 residues: CASRRGSGRHEQFF. CDR3 sequence (DNA): TGTGCCAGCAGGCGGGGTAGCGGGAGGCATGAGCAGTTCTTC.

The chain joins TRBV12-5 to TRBJ2-7, with TRBD2 matching over 8 bases. The V and J ends lost 6 bases and 2 bases, in that order; junction bases with no gene match: 12. Germline CDR1 LGHNT, CDR2 FRNRAP. This CDR3 is built from 16 residues. The CDR3 DNA reads TGTGCTAGTGGCCCTTCCCCGGGGGGGCGGACCTACGAGCAGTACGTC. It is translated as CASGPSPGGRTYEQYV.

This chain joins TRBV7-2 and TRBJ2-2; 10 bases are a match to TRBD2. Germline V lookup: CDR1 SGHTA, CDR2 FQGNSA. The ends lost 4 bases at V and 4 bases at J; junction bases unmatched: 9. This CDR3 region has 17 residues. For the CDR3, the DNA is TGTGCCAGCAGCTCGCGTCCTAGCGGGAGAGTCACCGGGGAGCTGTTTTTT. Its protein product is CASSSRPSGRVTGELFF.

This chain connects TRBV4-3 to TRBJ1-1; D possibly corresponds to TRBD1 (5 bases). V lost 1 base to trimming and J lost 0 bases, with 12 bases between them. CDR1 is LGHNA and CDR2 is YSLEER in the germline V gene. The CDR3 is 16 amino acids. The chain's CDR3 is CASSQVPGRLNTEAFF. DNA of the CDR3: TGCGCCAGCAGCCAAGTCCCAGGGCGTCTGAACACTGAAGCTTTCTTT.

The chain is built from TRBV27 and TRBJ2-1, with 12 bases that match TRBD2. In germline, CDR1 is MNHEY, CDR2 SMNVEV (reference sequence). V shed 5 bases, J shed 7 bases, and the junction held 6 bases outside the gene matches. The CDR3 has 15 residues. The CDR3: CASSLGLAGRNEQFF. For the CDR3, the DNA is TGTGCCAGCAGTCTGGGACTAGCGGGCCGGAATGAGCAGTTCTTC.

The rearrangement joins TRBV12-5 to TRBJ2-7, with 10 bases aligning to TRBD1. This CDR3 spans 16 amino acids. V trimming: 7 bases; J trimming: 5 bases; junction bases outside the gene matches: 14. Per the germline V gene, CDR1 is LGHNT and CDR2 is FRNRAP. The CDR3, as DNA: TGTGCTAGTGCCCTTTCCCCTTCCGGGACAGGGGACGAGCAGTACGTC. It encodes CASALSPSGTGDEQYV.

This clone was seen a few times. V is TRBV6-5 and J is TRBJ1-5; 10 positions match TRBD1. The CDR3 runs 13 residues. Germline V CDR1 and CDR2: MNHEY, SVGAGI. The junction had 2 bases not matched to a gene; V was cut back by 8 bases and J by 4 bases. The CDR3 DNA reads as TGTGCCAGCGGGACAGGGGTTAATCAGCCCCAGCATTTT. Amino acid sequence: CASGTGVNQPQHF.

The chain couples TRBV30 to TRBJ1-2, with 10 positions matching TRBD1. Germline CDR1 GTSNPN, CDR2 SVGIG (reference sequence). The J segment lost 6 bases and the V segment lost 6 bases, leaving 4 bases of the junction unmatched. This CDR3 region has 12 residues. In DNA form, the CDR3 reads TGTGCCTGCTGGACAGGGGGAGATGGCTACACCTTC. Amino acid sequence: CACWTGGDGYTF.